Listed below are T cell receptor beta chains from one sample, sequenced in a study of CDR3 diversity in severe acne. TCRdb called the PCR reads again in MiXCR, with one record for every CDR3 protein. This sample has 79,000 or so distinct CDR3 sequences, with roughly 49% found just once. The sequenced sample was blood. These receptors were obtained from a male donor with severe acne vulgaris. Both conserved end residues are part of each CDR3. D genes are given only for firm matches. Size tells how often a clone was seen (once, few, many) or the class of an expanded clone, and some rows leave it out.

TRBV4-1	TRBD1	TRBJ2-2	-	TGCGCCAGCAGCCAAGAGGACAGGGACACCGGGGAGCTGTTTTTT	CASSQEDRDTGELFF
TRBV12-3/TRBV12-4	-	TRBJ2-5	many	TGTGCCAGCAAATGGGGTGGTCAGGAGACCCAGTACTTC	CASKWGGQETQYF
TRBV5-1	-	TRBJ2-7	-	TGCGCCAGCAGCCCAGAGGGGGGGACTTTGTACGAGCAGTACTTC	CASSPEGGTLYEQYF
TRBV4-1	-	TRBJ2-6	many	TGCGCCAGCAGCCTTCCTCTTGGGGCCAACGTCCTGACTTTC	CASSLPLGANVLTF
TRBV7-8	-	TRBJ2-3	-	TGTGCCAGCAGCTTTACAGGGCTCACAGATACGCAGTATTTT	CASSFTGLTDTQYF
TRBV12-3/TRBV12-4	-	TRBJ2-5	few	TGTGCCAGCAGCCCCCTAAGTGGACAAGAGACCCAGTACTTC	CASSPLSGQETQYF
TRBV11-2	-	TRBJ2-1	-	TGTGCCAGCAGCTTAGAGGCTAGCGCGAGCTCCTACAATGAGCAGTTCTTC	CASSLEASASSYNEQFF
TRBV6-2/TRBV6-3	TRBD2	TRBJ2-1	few	TGTGCCAGCCGGACTAGCGGGTATGAGCAGTTCTTC	CASRTSGYEQFF
TRBV4-1	TRBD1	TRBJ2-1	many	TGCGCCAGCAGCCAGAAGTCAACAGGGGACAATGAGCAGTTCTTC	CASSQKSTGDNEQFF
TRBV7-9	-	TRBJ2-7	-	TGCGCCAGCAGCTCTTCCAACTACTACGAGCAGTACTTC	CASSSSNYYEQYF
TRBV29-1	-	TRBJ1-1	-	TGCAGCGTGGCGAGGAGGCAGGGAGGTAACACTGAAGCTTCCTTT	CSVARRQGGNTEASF
TRBV7-8	TRBD2	TRBJ2-5	many	TGTGCCAGCAGGGGGACTAGCGGGAGGGCACGGGAGACCCAGTACTTC	CASRGTSGRARETQYF
TRBV6-7	-	TRBJ1-1	-	TGTGCCAGCAGTTACTCGAGAACTGAAGCTTTCTTT	CASSYSRTEAFF
TRBV4-3	-	TRBJ2-5	-	TGCGCCAGCAGCCTAGCCGGCAGGGGCGTCCAAGAGACCCAGTACTTC	CASSLAGRGVQETQYF
TRBV5-1	-	TRBJ2-3	-	TGCGCCAGCGGCTTCAGGGGCGGAGATACGCAGTATTTT	CASGFRGGDTQYF
TRBV6-6	TRBD1	TRBJ1-2	-	TGTGCCAGCACCGGGGACAGGGAAGGAGGCTACACCTTC	CASTGDREGGYTF
TRBV7-9	-	TRBJ1-6	-	TGTGCCAGCAGTTCATCTATGGATACTGCTAATTCACCCCTCCACTTT	CASSSSMDTANSPLHF
TRBV11-3	TRBD2	TRBJ2-1	-	TGTGCCAGCAGCTCAAGGACTAGCGGGAGTACCTACAATGAGCAGTTCTTC	CASSSRTSGSTYNEQFF
TRBV6-6	-	TRBJ2-7	medium-sized	TGTGCCAGCAGTTACCCCGACGGTTCGGGATCCTACGAGCAGTACTTC	CASSYPDGSGSYEQYF
TRBV7-9	-	TRBJ2-7	-	TGTGCCAGCAGCCCGGCGACAGGACCCTTTTCCTACGAGCAGTACTTC	CASSPATGPFSYEQYF
TRBV25-1	-	TRBJ2-1	many	TGTGCCAGCAGTGCCCCGACAGGCATTTCCTACAATGAGCAGTTCTTC	CASSAPTGISYNEQFF
TRBV6-4	TRBD1	TRBJ2-1	-	TGTGCCAGCAGTCCTTTCCCGGGACAGGTCAATGAGCAGTTCTTC	CASSPFPGQVNEQFF
TRBV10-2	-	TRBJ1-5	-	TGTGCCAGCAGTCCTAGCGGCAGCAATCAGCCCCAGCATTTT	CASSPSGSNQPQHF
TRBV10-3	-	TRBJ1-5	-	TGTGCCATCAGTGAGATCGGGTATAGCAATCAGCCCCAGCATTTT	CAISEIGYSNQPQHF
TRBV6-6	-	TRBJ1-1	-	TGTGCCAGCCGCGATAGGTCCGGGCAAGCTTTCTTT	CASRDRSGQAFF
TRBV4-1	-	TRBJ1-1	few	TGCGCCAGCAGCCGAGTATTGAACACTGAAGCTTTCTTT	CASSRVLNTEAFF
TRBV20-1	TRBD1	TRBJ1-5	-	TGCAGTGCCAGCCGGGGACAGGGTCGTATTCAGCCCCAGCATTTT	CSASRGQGRIQPQHF
TRBV18	-	TRBJ1-5	few	TGTGCCAGCTCACCACCTAATCAGCCCCAGCATTTT	CASSPPNQPQHF
TRBV7-3	TRBD1	TRBJ2-7	-	TGTGCCAGCAGCTTAACCCCGGGACAGGGGAAGAACGAGCAGTACTTC	CASSLTPGQGKNEQYF
TRBV14	-	TRBJ1-1	-	TGTGCCAGCAGCCAAGACCTGGCTTCGAACACTGAAGCTTTCTTT	CASSQDLASNTEAFF
TRBV3-1	TRBD1	TRBJ1-3	many	TGTGCCAGCAGCCAGCAGGGGGCTGGAAACACCATATATTTT	CASSQQGAGNTIYF
TRBV18	-	TRBJ2-2	many	TGTGCCAGCTCGGGGGGCTGGTCGAACACCGGGGAGCTGTTTTTT	CASSGGWSNTGELFF
TRBV7-6	TRBD2	TRBJ2-7	medium-sized	TGTGCCAGCAGCTTAGTAGGCGGGAGCCCCTCCTACGAGCAGTACTTC	CASSLVGGSPSYEQYF
TRBV15	TRBD1	TRBJ1-2	-	TGTGCCACCAGCAGAGAAAGTCCGGGACAGGGTAACTATGGCTACACCTTC	CATSRESPGQGNYGYTF
TRBV20-1	-	TRBJ2-7	-	TGCAGTGCTAGTACTAGATCACGCGAGCAGTACTTC	CSASTRSREQYF
TRBV6-5	TRBD1	TRBJ1-3	once	TGTGCCAGCAGTTACCTCAAGGACAGGGCTGGAAACACCATATATTTT	CASSYLKDRAGNTIYF
TRBV20-1	TRBD1	TRBJ2-7	-	TGCAGTGCTGGAGCCGGGACAGGCGAGCAGTACTTC	CSAGAGTGEQYF
TRBV12-3/TRBV12-4	-	TRBJ1-2	many	TGTGCCAGCAGTTTTTTCGGGCGCTTATCCTATGGCTACACCTTC	CASSFFGRLSYGYTF
TRBV11-2	-	TRBJ2-7	-	TGTGCCAGCAGCTTAGATCGGGGTCCCTACGAGCAGTACTTC	CASSLDRGPYEQYF
TRBV15	-	TRBJ2-7	-	TGTGCCACCAGCGACCCAGATGCCTACGAGCAGTACTTC	CATSDPDAYEQYF
TRBV7-9	-	TRBJ1-2	once	TGTGCCAGCAGCCCACAGGAAAACTATGGCTACACCTTC	CASSPQENYGYTF
TRBV11-3	-	TRBJ1-3	many	TGTGCCAGCAGCACGGGCATTGGAAACACCATATATTTT	CASSTGIGNTIYF
TRBV15	-	TRBJ1-5	-	TGTGCCACCAGCAGAGAGTCTTTCGAACGGAATCAGCCCCAGCATTTT	CATSRESFERNQPQHF
TRBV28	-	TRBJ2-2	-	TGTGCCAGCAGTTTAACGGAGATGAGGGGGGAGCTGTTTTTT	CASSLTEMRGELFF
TRBV29-1	TRBD2	TRBJ2-3	-	TGCAGCGTTGAAGTCCTCCAGCCCCCCTCGGCCACTAGCGGGAGGGCCGTATTTCAGTATTTT	CSVEVLQPPSATSGRAVFQYF
TRBV25-1	-	TRBJ1-5	-	TGTGCCAGCAGTGAATACTGGGAAAGCGATCAGCCCCAGCATTTT	CASSEYWESDQPQHF
TRBV6-1	TRBD2	TRBJ2-7	many	TGTGCCAGCAGTGAAGGGACTAGCGGCTCCTACGAGCAGTACTTC	CASSEGTSGSYEQYF
TRBV2	-	TRBJ2-2	-	TGTGCCAGCAGTGAAATCCCAGCAGGCACCGGGGAGCTGTTTTTT	CASSEIPAGTGELFF
TRBV7-9	TRBD2	TRBJ2-7	-	TGTGCCAGCAGCTCAAATCTAGCGGGAGGGCCCTACGAGCAGTACTTC	CASSSNLAGGPYEQYF
TRBV6-5	-	TRBJ1-2	few	TGTGCCAGCAGTTACTGGTTTGCGGGGGGACCAAACTATGGCTACACCTTC	CASSYWFAGGPNYGYTF
TRBV20-1	TRBD2	TRBJ2-7	-	TGCAGTGCTAGAGAAGAAGGGAGGGGCCGGTACGAGCAGTACTTC	CSAREEGRGRYEQYF
TRBV25-1	TRBD1	TRBJ2-7	-	TGTGCCAGCAGTGGCGGGACAGGGACCTACGAGCAGTACTTC	CASSGGTGTYEQYF
TRBV5-1	-	TRBJ2-7	many	TGCGCCAGCAGCTTACGGTTAGCTTCCTACGAGCAGTACTTC	CASSLRLASYEQYF
TRBV11-2	TRBD1	TRBJ2-7	-	TGTGCCAGCAGCTCTTGGACAGGCGGAAGCAATCAGCAGTACTTC	CASSSWTGGSNQQYF
TRBV24-1	-	TRBJ2-1	-	TGTGCCACCGAAGGAGTCAATGAGCAGTTCTTC	CATEGVNEQFF
TRBV2	-	TRBJ1-5	-	TGTGCCAGCAGTGAAGCCCGGGCCCGGGACCAGCCCCAGCATTTT	CASSEARARDQPQHF
TRBV2	-	TRBJ1-4	many	TGTGCCAGCAGTGTCCGACCCGTAGCAACTAATGAAAAACTGTTTTTT	CASSVRPVATNEKLFF
TRBV2	TRBD1	TRBJ1-5	many	TGTGCCAGCAGTGAAGAGGGACAGGTTTCGTACTTACAGCCCCAGCATTTT	CASSEEGQVSYLQPQHF